Each of the 31 T cell receptor beta chains below was sequenced from the same sample in a study of cytomegalovirus exposure and HLA in healthy donors. PCR involved 60 Vbeta and 13 Jbeta primers. Repertoires were generated with immunoSEQ multiplex PCR, while TCRdb's copy carries only in-frame clones and drops some. Among fewer than 95,000 clones listed, roughly 73% were seen once. Sequencing input: PBMCs. The receptors derive from a woman in her thirties or forties in good health and CMV-seropositive.

The V gene is TRBV5-6, the J gene TRBJ2-6; no definite D call. The CDR3 is made up of 12 amino acids. The V and J ends lost 7 bases and 2 bases respectively, with 4 bases between them. Germline-derived CDR1 and CDR2 are SGHDT and YYEEEE. The DNA of the CDR3 is TGTGCCAGCCAGGCTGGGGCCAACGTCCTGACTTTC. Translating it yields CASQAGANVLTF.

The chain carries TRBV5-1 and TRBJ2-3; 7 nucleotides agree with TRBD2. There are 14 residues in the CDR3. V gave up 1 base and J gave up 1 base; unmatched junction bases: 0. Per the germline V gene, CDR1 is SGHRS and CDR2 is YFSETQ. The CDR3 coding sequence is TGCGCCAGCAGCTTGACTAGCGGCACAGATACGCAGTATTTT. Translating gives CASSLTSGTDTQYF. The entire variable domain, with the rest obtained from reference TRBV5-1 and TRBJ2-3, is as follows: KAGVTQTPRYLIKTRGQQVTLSCSPISGHRSVSWYQQTPGQGLQFLFEYFSETQRNKGNFPGRFSGRQFSNSRSEMNVSTLELGDSALYLCASSLTSGTDTQYFGPGTRLTVL.

The rearrangement joins TRBV12-5 to TRBJ2-2; D is uncertain. This CDR3 has 12 residues. With 6 bases removed from V and 4 bases from J, the gap between germline ends came to 6 bases. Germline loops: CDR1 LGHNT, CDR2 FRNRAP. The DNA for the CDR3 is TGTGCTAGTGGACACGTCACCGGGGAGCTGTTTTTT. This codes for CASGHVTGELFF.

With respect to this clone: One junction end does not reproduce the germline sequence, and a read error may be involved. The J gene is TRBJ2-2, the V gene TRBV6-4, with D tentatively TRBD2 (5 bases). This CDR3 has 12 amino acids. The germline CDR1 and CDR2 sequences are MRHNA and SNTAGT. CDR3 sequence reads: CASSEGAGELFF. CDR3 nucleotide sequence: TGTGCCAGCAGTGAAGGCGCCGGGGAGCTGTTCTTT.

The chain combines TRBV7-2 with TRBJ2-3; D unclear. V lost 5 bases to trimming and J lost 1 base, with 7 bases between them. Germline assignment: CDR1 SGHTA and CDR2 FQGNSA. The CDR3 contains 13 residues. The CDR3 nucleotides read TGTGCCAGCAGCCTTCTTCGCACAGATACGCAGTATTTT. This gives the protein CASSLLRTDTQYF.

On this clone: The junction departs from the called germline gene at one end, perhaps through a read error. The rearrangement uses TRBV30 and TRBJ1-1; no clear D gene. From germline, CDR1 is GTSNPN and CDR2 SVGIG (reference sequence). The CDR3 length is 11 residues. CDR3 DNA: TGTGCCTGGAGTGCATCGGGTAGACGTCTCTTT. Translation: CAWSASGRRLF.

The chain carries TRBV11-2 and TRBJ2-1; no reliable D call. The CDR3 sequence is 14 residues long. V was clipped by 0 bases and J by 10 bases, with 13 bases between them. CDR1 and CDR2 (germline): SGHAT, FQNNGV. DNA of the CDR3: TGTGCCAGCAGCTTAGAGGCCCGATTGTTGGAGCAGTTCTTC. Its protein product is CASSLEARLLEQFF.

This clone appeared a few times. The chain combines TRBV19 with TRBJ1-1; no reliable D call. Germline loops: CDR1 LNHDA, CDR2 SQIVND (reference sequence). The CDR3 length is 13 residues. V shed 3 bases and J shed 1 base, with 6 bases lying between them. The CDR3 protein is CASSMGGNTEAFF. In DNA form, the CDR3 reads TGTGCCAGTAGTATGGGAGGGAACACTGAAGCTTTCTTT.

The V call is TRBV7-2, the J call TRBJ1-2, with 12 bases that match TRBD1. Unmatched junction bases numbered 7, after V lost 0 bases and J lost 8 bases. This CDR3 has 16 residues. Germline-derived CDR1 and CDR2 are SGHTA and FQGNSA. The CDR3 here is CASSLASGTGGFGYTF. The DNA of the CDR3 is TGTGCCAGCAGCTTAGCCTCCGGGACAGGGGGCTTCGGCTACACCTTC.

The J gene is TRBJ2-5, the V gene TRBV5-6; 10 bases agree with TRBD2. The germline CDR1 and CDR2 sequences are SGHDT and YYEEEE. With V trimmed by 0 bases and J by 5 bases, 7 bases remained unmatched. CDR3 length: 16 residues. CDR3 sequence reads: CASSLGTSGIWETQYF. CDR3 DNA sequence: TGTGCCAGCAGCTTGGGAACTAGCGGGATTTGGGAGACCCAGTACTTC.

The rearrangement joins TRBV5-4 to TRBJ2-3; D not certain. The V gene lost 1 base and the J gene lost 0 bases, with 6 bases spanning the gap. Germline-derived CDR1 and CDR2 are SGHNT and YYREEE (reference sequence). CDR3 length: 14 residues. In DNA, the CDR3 is TGTGCCAGCAGCTTGAGCCCGAGCACAGATACGCAGTATTTT. Translated, it gives CASSLSPSTDTQYF.

This chain's CDR3 is CASKRDRGIGELFF. The CDR3 DNA sequence: TGTGCCAGCAAACGGGACAGGGGAATTGGGGAGCTGTTTTTT. The J gene is TRBJ2-2, the V gene TRBV7-2, with 10 bases matching TRBD1. CDR3 length: 14 amino acids. V lost 7 bases and J lost 8; bases outside the gene matches: 7. The germline V gene has CDR1 SGHTA and CDR2 FQGNSA.

The chain recombines TRBV25-1 with TRBJ2-7; D is undetermined. Deletions cut 4 bases from V and 4 bases from J, with 8 bases between. The CDR3 has 12 residues. Germline V gene data show CDR1 as MGHDK and CDR2 as SYGVNS. CDR3 sequence (DNA): TGTGCCAGCAGTGGCCCTATTTACGAGCAGTACTTC. It yields the protein CASSGPIYEQYF.

This rearrangement joins TRBV27 to TRBJ1-5, with 7 bases lining up with TRBD1. Germline loops: CDR1 MNHEY, CDR2 SMNVEV (reference sequence). V shed 5 bases and J 9 bases; nucleotides not matched to a gene: 13. This CDR3 region has 15 residues. The CDR3 loop is CASSPTGAGGWPQHF. The CDR3 nucleotides are TGTGCCAGCAGTCCGACCGGGGCAGGGGGGTGGCCCCAGCATTTT.

The V gene is TRBV30, the J gene TRBJ1-6; possibly TRBD1 for D (5 bases). This CDR3 has 13 amino acids. Germline CDR1 reads GTSNPN; CDR2 reads SVGIG (reference sequence). Trimming removed 0 bases at V and 7 bases at J, with 7 bases between. The DNA for the CDR3 is TGTGCCTGGAGTGTACAGGTCAATTCACCCCTCCACTTT. It codes for CAWSVQVNSPLHF.

The chain's CDR3 is CSGVGGQSSYEQYF. CDR3 nucleotides: TGCAGCGGGGTGGGGGGACAGAGCTCCTACGAGCAGTACTTC. The rearrangement links TRBV29-1 to TRBJ2-7; a possible D gene is TRBD1 (7 bases). The length of the CDR3 is 14 residues. Germline V gives CDR1 SQVTM, CDR2 ANQGSEA. V was cut by 7 bases and J by 0 bases, with 16 bases left in between.

This clone was found once. The chain carries TRBV7-9 and TRBJ2-7; 8 nucleotides align to TRBD2. In germline, CDR1 is SEHNR, CDR2 FQNEAQ (reference sequence). This CDR3 comprises 14 residues. Losses at the gene ends were 5 bases for V and 4 bases for J; bases not matched to a gene: 7. The CDR3: CASSRGTRFYEQYF. In DNA form, the CDR3 reads TGTGCCAGCAGCCGAGGGACTAGATTTTACGAGCAGTACTTC.

V usage is TRBV5-1 and J usage is TRBJ1-6, with 8 bases lining up with TRBD1. The J segment lost 10 bases and the V segment lost 4 bases, leaving 19 bases of the junction unmatched. There are 18 residues in the CDR3. Germline V gene lookup returns CDR1 SGHRS and CDR2 YFSETQ. The CDR3 region has the DNA TGCGCCAGCAGCCGGGGGCGACAGGGGCTTGGGGTTATCTCACCCCTCCACTTT. Its translation is CASSRGRQGLGVISPLHF.

The chain employs TRBV28 and TRBJ1-2, with 8 nucleotides matching TRBD1. V shed 3 bases, J shed 3 bases, and the junction held 12 bases outside the gene matches. Germline CDR1 MDHEN, CDR2 SYDVKM. This CDR3 contains 17 residues. Here the CDR3 DNA reads TGTGCCAGCAGTTTCGGGGCAGGGGGCATGGCAGACTATGGCTACACCTTC. Protein: CASSFGAGGMADYGYTF.

The V call is TRBV2, the J call TRBJ1-5, with D possibly TRBD1 on 6 matching bases. The length of the CDR3 is 15 residues. The germline gives CDR1 SNHLY, CDR2 FYNNEI. V lost 8 bases and J lost 9, with 23 bases in between. The CDR3 bases are TGTGCCAGCGGTCTGCGGACAGCCTCCAAGGGGCCCCAGCATTTT. Its translation is CASGLRTASKGPQHF.

The rearrangement uses TRBV11-2 and TRBJ2-1, with 10 bases fitting TRBD1. V lost 5 bases, J lost 6 bases, and 7 bases stayed unmatched. This CDR3 is built from 15 residues. The germline V gene has CDR1 SGHAT and CDR2 FQNNGV. CDR3 sequence reads: CASSLGQGLSNEQFF. CDR3 DNA sequence: TGTGCCAGCAGCCTGGGACAGGGGCTCTCCAATGAGCAGTTCTTC.

CDR3 loop: CASSGTSGGALEQFF. The CDR3 DNA follows: TGTGCCAGCAGCGGAACTAGCGGGGGGGCCCTTGAGCAGTTCTTC. The chain carries TRBV9 and TRBJ2-1, with 13 bases identical to TRBD2. V gave up 3 bases and J gave up 9 bases; unmatched junction bases: 6. The CDR3 contains 15 residues. Per germline, CDR1 SGDLS and CDR2 YYNGEE.

The chain carries TRBV27 and TRBJ1-2; 7 bases are shared with TRBD1. The CDR3 length is 14 residues. The germline V gene has CDR1 MNHEY and CDR2 SMNVEV (reference sequence). V gave up 5 bases and J gave up 4 bases; unmatched junction bases: 7. CDR3 in DNA: TGTGCCAGCAGTCCCGTCGACAGGGTCTATGGCTACACCTTC. It is translated as CASSPVDRVYGYTF.

V gene TRBV28 combines with J gene TRBJ1-5; D is ambiguous. This CDR3 region has 13 residues. V gave up 7 bases and J gave up 3 bases, with 10 bases separating them. The V gene's germline CDR1 is MDHEN and CDR2 SYDVKM. Written as DNA, the CDR3 is TGTGCCAGCAAGCCCCCGTCCAATCAGCCCCAGCATTTT. Translation: CASKPPSNQPQHF.

The chain uses TRBV10-1 and TRBJ2-1, with 10 nucleotides matching TRBD1. The trim removed 4 bases at V and 6 bases at J, leaving 9 bases unmatched. CDR1 is WNHNN and CDR2 is SYGVQD in the germline V gene (reference sequence). This CDR3 comprises 16 residues. The CDR3 nucleotides read TGCGCCAGCAGTGGGGACAGGGGCGCTGAGCTCAATGAGCAGTTCTTC. This encodes CASSGDRGAELNEQFF.

V and J are TRBV9 and TRBJ2-7; 9 nucleotides match TRBD1. Trimming at V came to 1 base and at J to 1 base, leaving 3 bases not matched to a gene. Germline values: CDR1 SGDLS, CDR2 YYNGEE. The CDR3 contains 15 residues. CDR3 coding DNA: TGTGCCAGCAGCGTAAGGGACAGGGCGTCCTACGAGCAGTACTTC. This codes for CASSVRDRASYEQYF.

This sequence joins TRBV7-2 and TRBJ2-3; TRBD2 agrees at 8 bases. Germline V CDR1 and CDR2: SGHTA, FQGNSA. CDR3 length equals 13 residues. V lost 4 bases to trimming and J lost 4 bases; unmatched junction nucleotides: 1. CDR3 sequence: CASSSGGSDTQYF. CDR3 bases: TGTGCCAGCAGCTCGGGGGGGTCAGATACGCAGTATTTT.

This chain joins TRBV5-1 and TRBJ2-7; a weak D match, TRBD1 (5 bases). Trimming pared 2 bases from V and 6 bases from J, leaving 12 bases between. The CDR3 runs to 13 residues. The germline V gene encodes CDR1 SGHRS and CDR2 YFSETQ. DNA of the CDR3: TGCGCCAGCAGCTTAAGGGGTCCGGGCGAGCAGTACTTC. Protein: CASSLRGPGEQYF. The entire variable domain, with the rest obtained from reference TRBV5-1 and TRBJ2-7, is as follows: KAGVTQTPRYLIKTRGQQVTLSCSPISGHRSVSWYQQTPGQGLQFLFEYFSETQRNKGNFPGRFSGRQFSNSRSEMNVSTLELGDSALYLCASSLRGPGEQYFGPGTRLTVT.

The genes are TRBV27 and TRBJ1-1, with TRBD1 matching over 7 bases. V was pared by 3 bases and J by 2 bases, with 3 bases of the junction left unmatched. The CDR3 is 14 residues long. Germline CDR1 is MNHEY and CDR2 is SMNVEV (reference sequence). This chain's CDR3 is CASSLTGSNTEAFF. CDR3 bases: TGTGCCAGCAGTTTGACAGGGTCTAACACTGAAGCTTTCTTT.

The chain couples TRBV5-6 to TRBJ2-7, with D maybe TRBD1 (6 bases). Trimming cost V 1 base and J 2 bases, with 10 bases left between them. The germline V gene encodes CDR1 SGHDT and CDR2 YYEEEE. The CDR3 has 14 amino acids. The CDR3 is CASSLRAGAYEQYF. The CDR3 DNA sequence: TGTGCCAGCAGCTTGCGGGCAGGGGCCTACGAGCAGTACTTC.

The V gene is TRBV19, the J gene TRBJ1-4; D may be TRBD1 (5 bases). The CDR3 is made up of 14 amino acids. V was trimmed by 7 bases and J by 0 bases, leaving 9 bases between them. Germline CDR1 and CDR2: LNHDA and SQIVND (reference sequence). The DNA of the CDR3 is TGTGCCAGTAATAAAGGGGCAACTAATGAAAAACTGTTTTTT. It codes for CASNKGATNEKLFF.